This T cell receptor (beta chain) originates from a study of T cell changes during pregnancy in multiple sclerosis. Between the trimmed V and J ends, which lost 0 bases and 8 bases, there was a span of 17 bases. The V gene's germline CDR1 is MGHRA and CDR2 YSYEKL. The length of the CDR3 is 16 residues. Clones were sequenced by immunoSEQ multiplex PCR, and TCRdb holds only the in-frame ones, with some missing. The table records under 130,000 clones, about 89% of them present only once. This rearrangement joins TRBV4-1 to TRBJ1-3; D call uncertain. The source was peripheral blood, collected after pregnancy. The sequence came from a female donor with multiple sclerosis, enrolled in a pregnancy study. The CDR3 nucleotides read TGCGCCAGCAGCCAAGAAACGATCCGTGAGGGAGACACCATATATTTT. It yields the protein CASSQETIREGDTIYF.